This T cell receptor (beta chain) comes out of a study of T cells in Graves' hyperthyroidism and ophthalmopathy. Regions amplified from RNA transcripts were the TCR beta CDR3 regions. The HTBI primer set drove a first-round RT-PCR of the TCR CDR3. TCRdb independently ran MiXCR on the multiplex PCR reads; one entry per CDR3 protein. Of 620,000 or so distinct CDR3 sequences listed, around 13% are singletons. Reasons for excluding patients were uncontrolled infection, other autoimmune disease, pregnancy or lactation. On the basis of clinical symptoms, serum thyroxine and TRAb, thyroid ultrasound and orbital computed tomography, diagnoses were made. Study findings and constraints: The model foresaw ophthalmopathy a median about 6.5 months prior to onset. Ophthalmopathy could be told apart from stable hyperthyroidism with a 13 V-J model.

CDR3 size: 16 residues. Germline CDR1 is KGHDR and CDR2 is SFDVKD. With 0 bases clipped from V and 6 bases from J, the junction kept 6 bases outside the gene matches. This clonotype was detected only a few times. What it recognizes is unknown. The receptor's source is a woman between 45 and 60 years old with Graves' ophthalmopathy. V gene TRBV24-1 combines with J gene TRBJ2-2, with 7 bases matching TRBD1. Sequenced input: blood. The CDR3 sequence is CATSDLGTEGPGELFF. The CDR3 nucleotides read TGTGCCACCAGTGATTTGGGGACAGAGGGTCCCGGGGAGCTGTTTTTT.